The rows below give T cell receptor beta chains drawn from one sample of a study of brain T cells in children with intractable seizures. Only in-frame clones appear in the TCRdb table, and some are missing; sequencing was by immunoSEQ multiplex PCR. The sample carries under 400,000 clones, approximately 93% recorded once. This sample comprised peripheral blood, obtained roughly 5 months after surgery. These receptors came from a boy younger than two with tuberous sclerosis and intractable seizures. Both conserved end residues are part of each CDR3. Each record gives: J gene, V gene, D gene, clone size, CDR3 DNA, CDR3 protein. A D gene is named only where the DNA matches it firmly. Clone size appears in some rows only: once, few, many, or a class for an expanded clone.

TRBJ1-1,TRBV30,-,-,TGTGCCTGGAATCGGGACCTGAACACTGAAGCTTTCTTT,CAWNRDLNTEAFF
TRBJ1-1,TRBV28,-,-,TGTGCCAGCAGTTTAAGAAGATATGAAGCTTTCTTT,CASSLRRYEAFF
TRBJ1-3,TRBV7-9,-,-,TGTGCCAGCAGCTTTGGACTGCACTCTGGAAACACCATATATTTT,CASSFGLHSGNTIYF
TRBJ2-1,TRBV15,TRBD2,-,TGTGCCACCAGCAGCGATCGAGGGACTAGCCGACGAGTGCAGTTCTTC,CATSSDRGTSRRVQFF
TRBJ1-1,TRBV5-1,TRBD1,-,TGCGCCAGCAGCCTGGACAGGAGGACTGAAGCTTTCTTT,CASSLDRRTEAFF
TRBJ2-7,TRBV6-5,-,-,TGTGCCAGCAGCATCAGAGAGCAGTACTTC,CASSIREQYF
TRBJ1-4,TRBV4-1,-,-,TGCGCCAGCAGCCAAGAGATTAGGGTATCGAATGAAAAACTGTTTTTT,CASSQEIRVSNEKLFF
TRBJ2-2,TRBV27,TRBD2,-,TGTGCCAGCACCGAGATGGGACTAGCGGGGAACACCGGGGAGCTGTTTTTT,CASTEMGLAGNTGELFF
TRBJ2-7,TRBV19,TRBD1,-,TGTGCCAGTAGTATTGGGACAGGTGCCTACGAGCAGTACTTC,CASSIGTGAYEQYF
TRBJ1-1,TRBV30,-,-,TGTGCCTGCAAGGAATTTACTGAAGCTTTCTTT,CACKEFTEAFF
TRBJ1-1,TRBV7-2,-,once,TGTGCCAGCAGCTTAGATTCCGGGGTCGACACTGAAGCTTTCTTT,CASSLDSGVDTEAFF
TRBJ2-1,TRBV10-3,-,-,TGTGCCATCAGTGAGGCTAGATTCAGTAATGAGCAGTTCTTC,CAISEARFSNEQFF
TRBJ2-6,TRBV6-6,-,-,TGTGCCAGCAGTTACGAGGGCTCTGGGGCCAACGTCCTGACTTTC,CASSYEGSGANVLTF
TRBJ2-1,TRBV27,-,once,TGTGCCAGCAGTCCTAGAATTAAGGACTCCTACAATGAGCAGTTCTTC,CASSPRIKDSYNEQFF
TRBJ2-5,TRBV5-4,-,-,TGTGCCAGCAGCCCCCAGGGGTGGGAGACCCAGTACTTC,CASSPQGWETQYF
TRBJ1-5,TRBV30,TRBD1,-,TGTGCCTGGAGCCGGGACAGGGGCAATCAGCCCCAGCATTTT,CAWSRDRGNQPQHF
TRBJ1-6,TRBV19,-,-,TGTGCCAGTAGTACAGGCCCGGGGAGTCCCTATAATTCACCCCTCCACTTT,CASSTGPGSPYNSPLHF
TRBJ1-6,TRBV30,-,once,TGTGCCTGGTTCCAGGGGAACTATAATTCACCCCTCCACTTT,CAWFQGNYNSPLHF
TRBJ2-1,TRBV5-1,-,-,TGCGCCAGCAGCTTAGAACGGGAGTACAATGAGCAGTTCTTC,CASSLEREYNEQFF
TRBJ2-7,TRBV6-5,TRBD1,-,TGTGCCAGCAGTTACTCGTCTGGGACAGGGGGCTACGAGCAGTACTTC,CASSYSSGTGGYEQYF
TRBJ1-2,TRBV6-6,-,-,TGTGCCATCCGGACGTCCGTTTATGGCTACACCTTC,CAIRTSVYGYTF
TRBJ2-2,TRBV24-1,TRBD2,-,TGTGCCACCAGCCGGACTAGCGGGAACACCGGGGAGCTGTTTTTT,CATSRTSGNTGELFF
TRBJ1-2,TRBV29-1,TRBD1,-,TGCAGCGTTGAGAGGACAGGGCATACTAACTATGGCTACACCTTC,CSVERTGHTNYGYTF
TRBJ2-1,TRBV15,-,-,TGTGCCACCAGCAGAGATAGGGCAGATTACAATGAGCAGTTCTTC,CATSRDRADYNEQFF
TRBJ2-7,TRBV27,-,once,TGTGCCAGCACTTTGAGGCCCCCGCTCTACGAGCAGTACTTC,CASTLRPPLYEQYF
TRBJ2-3,TRBV2,-,-,TGTGCCAGCACCGAAAGGGAGCAGATAGCAGATACGCAGTATTTT,CASTEREQIADTQYF
TRBJ2-3,TRBV7-3,-,-,TGTGCCAGCAGCCCACAACCACTGTCCGGGGCCACCTACTCTAGCACAGATACGCAGTATTTT,CASSPQPLSGATYSSTDTQYF
TRBJ2-7,TRBV27,TRBD1,-,TGTGCCAGCAGTTTAAAGGACAGGGGTTCTTACGAGCAGTACTTC,CASSLKDRGSYEQYF
TRBJ2-1,TRBV12-3/TRBV12-4,-,once,TGTGCCACCGCTTTAGAGGACATGAATGAGCAGTTCTTC,CATALEDMNEQFF
TRBJ2-1,TRBV19,-,-,TGTGCCAGTAGTTTCGGCGGGTTTTACAATGAGCAGTTCTTC,CASSFGGFYNEQFF
TRBJ2-3,TRBV18,TRBD1,-,TGTGCCAGCTCACCATGGGTCTGGACAGGAGGCACAGATACGCAGTATTTT,CASSPWVWTGGTDTQYF
TRBJ2-4,TRBV11-2,-,-,TGTGCCAGCAGCTTAGACAGGGTTGGCAAAAACATTCAGTACTTC,CASSLDRVGKNIQYF
TRBJ2-1,TRBV5-1,TRBD1,-,TGCGCCAGCAGCTTGGGAGGACAGGGGTCCTACAATGAGCAGTTCTTC,CASSLGGQGSYNEQFF
TRBJ2-3,TRBV7-8,-,-,TGTGCCAGCAGCCGCCGCCCGGGGCCGAGCACAGATACGCAGTATTTT,CASSRRPGPSTDTQYF
TRBJ2-1,TRBV2,TRBD2,-,TGTGCCAGCAGCTGGGGGACTAGCGTCTACAATGAGCAGTTCTTC,CASSWGTSVYNEQFF
TRBJ2-1,TRBV7-8,-,-,TGTGCCAGCAGCCCCACGGGGCGTAGCTCCTACAATGAGCAGTTCTTC,CASSPTGRSSYNEQFF
TRBJ2-1,TRBV6-5,TRBD2,-,TGTGCCAGCTACGGGGGGACGAAAAATGAGCAGTTCTTC,CASYGGTKNEQFF
TRBJ1-1,TRBV11-2,-,-,TGTGCCAGCAGCTTAGTAATGGGGGTTATGGGCACTGAAGCTTTCTTT,CASSLVMGVMGTEAFF
TRBJ1-2,TRBV6-5,-,-,TGTGCCAGCAGGGGGACAAGCGTGAGTGGGGATGGCTACACCTTC,CASRGTSVSGDGYTF
TRBJ1-3,TRBV9,-,-,TGTGCCAGCAGCGTAGAAGGGTCTGGAAACACCATATATTTT,CASSVEGSGNTIYF
TRBJ1-1,TRBV24-1,-,-,TGTGCCACCAGCCCCGGGGGGGAGGGGGAACGGCCTGTCCCCACTGAAGCTTTCTTT,CATSPGGEGERPVPTEAFF
TRBJ2-7,TRBV12-3/TRBV12-4,-,-,TGTGCCAGCAGCACCAGCGGACCCTACGAGCAGTACTTC,CASSTSGPYEQYF
TRBJ1-2,TRBV11-3,TRBD1,-,TGTGCCAGCAGCTTAGTGACAGGGTATCGGTTTAACTATGGCTACACCTTC,CASSLVTGYRFNYGYTF